Shown below are 25 T cell receptor beta chains from a single sample sequenced in a study of early T cells in non-severe SARS-CoV-2 infection. TCRdb passed the 5' RACE reads through MiXCR, listing each CDR3 protein once. This sample has over 50,000 distinct CDR3 sequences, with about 7.7% found just once. Sequencing used whole blood, obtained at baseline. These receptors all stem from an adult who was a healthcare worker with PCR-confirmed SARS-CoV-2 infection or an uninfected control (not recorded which).

In this sample, this clonotype turned up a few times. V gene TRBV9 combines with J gene TRBJ2-3, with D hard to call. The CDR3 consists of 9 residues. V lost 7 bases and J lost 6, with 3 bases in between. Germline loops: CDR1 SGDLS, CDR2 YYNGEE. CDR3 loop: CASDDTQYF. For the CDR3, the DNA is TGTGCCAGCGATGATACGCAGTATTTT.

This clonotype was picked up many times. The chain employs TRBV2 and TRBJ2-5; D tentatively reads TRBD1 or TRBD2 (6 bases each). Per germline, CDR1 SNHLY and CDR2 FYNNEI. The CDR3 covers 13 residues. With 10 bases removed from V and 5 bases from J, the gap between germline ends came to 17 bases. Here the CDR3 DNA reads TGTGCCACAAGGAGGGGGATGGGGGAGACCCAGTACTTC. Its translation is CATRRGMGETQYF. Using reference TRBV2 and TRBJ2-5 for the parts outside the CDR3, the full variable domain is EPEVTQTPSHQVTQMGQEVILRCVPISNHLYFYWYRQILGQKVEFLVSFYNNEISEKSEIFDDQFSVERPDGSNFTLKIRSTKLEDSAMYFCATRRGMGETQYFGPGTRLLVL.

The rearrangement uses TRBV20-1 and TRBJ2-7; 7 bases agree with TRBD2. This CDR3 has 14 amino acids. V dropped 3 bases and J dropped 2; count of bases not matched to a gene: 7. Looked up from germline, CDR1 is DFQATT and CDR2 is SNEGSKA (reference sequence). CDR3 region: CSASFASGTYEQYF. The CDR3 nucleotides are TGCAGTGCTAGTTTCGCTAGCGGCACCTACGAGCAGTACTTC.

The V gene is TRBV24-1, the J gene TRBJ2-5; 8 positions agree with TRBD1. The CDR3 loop spans 13 amino acids. CDR1 and CDR2 (germline): KGHDR, SFDVKD. The junction had 3 bases not matched to a gene; V was cut back by 9 bases and J by 1 base. CDR3 DNA sequence: TGTGCCACCGCAACAGGGGGCCAAGAGACCCAGTACTTC. This gives the protein CATATGGQETQYF.

This clonotype was seen a few times. The chain is built from TRBV6-2 or TRBV6-3 and TRBJ2-3, with 11 bases fitting TRBD2. In germline, CDR1 is MNHEY, CDR2 SVGEGT. This CDR3 has 14 amino acids. Trimming at V came to 7 bases and at J to 4 bases, leaving 4 bases not matched to a gene. CDR3 sequence reads: CASTQLAGADTQYF. In DNA form, the CDR3 reads TGTGCCAGCACCCAACTAGCGGGGGCAGATACGCAGTATTTT.

This clonotype was counted at least ten times. The J gene is TRBJ2-7, the V gene TRBV7-2; 10 positions agree with TRBD2. J gave up 0 bases and V 0 bases, and 2 bases lay outside the gene matches. CDR1 is SGHTA and CDR2 is FQGNSA in the germline V gene. This CDR3 is 16 amino acids long. The CDR3, as DNA: TGTGCCAGCAGCTTAGCTAGCGGGAGGAGCTCCTACGAGCAGTACTTC. It specifies CASSLASGRSSYEQYF.

This clonotype has just a few counts. The V and J genes are TRBV28 and TRBJ2-7; D is possibly TRBD1 (5 bases). This CDR3 spans 16 amino acids. Deletions cut 3 bases from V and 3 bases from J, with 18 bases between. Germline lookup yields CDR1 MDHEN and CDR2 SYDVKM. CDR3: CASSLLRITRGYEQYF. CDR3 nucleotides: TGTGCCAGCAGTTTGCTCCGAATTACAAGGGGCTACGAGCAGTACTTC.

This clonotype was picked up a small number of times. J is TRBJ2-7 and V is TRBV27; no clear D. This CDR3 contains 13 residues. V lost 5 bases and J 1 base, leaving 9 bases between the germline ends. CDR1 and CDR2 from the germline V gene are MNHEY and SMNVEV (reference sequence). Here the CDR3 reads CASSPTASYEQYF. The CDR3 nucleotides read TGTGCCAGCAGTCCCACAGCTTCCTACGAGCAGTACTTC.

The chain couples TRBV5-4 to TRBJ2-2, with D possibly being TRBD2 (6 bases). CDR1 and CDR2 (germline): SGHNT, YYREEE (reference sequence). Between the trimmed V and J ends, which lost 0 bases and 2 bases, there was a span of 11 bases. This CDR3 region has 16 residues. The CDR3 region is CASSLGASDNTGELFF. The CDR3 DNA reads as TGTGCCAGCAGCTTGGGGGCTAGCGACAACACCGGGGAGCTGTTTTTT.

This clonotype has ten or more counts. The chain joins TRBV7-2 to TRBJ1-6; D gene uncertain. The CDR3 has 14 residues. V lost 6 bases, J lost 8 bases, and 14 bases lay in between. From germline, CDR1 is SGHTA and CDR2 FQGNSA. DNA for the CDR3: TGTGCCAGCAGGGAAGGTGCCCAACATTCACCCCTCCACTTT. Translating gives CASREGAQHSPLHF.

This clonotype was found a few times. This chain uses TRBV5-1 with TRBJ2-5, with a weak D call TRBD1 (6 bases). The CDR3 has 16 amino acids. The ends were cut back, 0 bases at V and 0 bases at J, with 12 bases in the middle. Germline CDR1 SGHRS, CDR2 YFSETQ. CDR3: CASSLEGHQYQETQYF. CDR3 nucleotides: TGCGCCAGCAGCTTGGAGGGACACCAGTACCAAGAGACCCAGTACTTC.

The chain links TRBV29-1 to TRBJ2-7; D is perhaps TRBD1 (5 bases). CDR1 and CDR2 (germline): SQVTM, ANQGSEA. With 4 bases removed from V and 2 bases from J, the gap between germline ends came to 12 bases. The CDR3 is 13 residues long. The DNA of the CDR3 is TGCAGCGTTGTGGTAGGGGCCGCCTACGAGCAGTACTTC. It encodes CSVVVGAAYEQYF.

This clonotype was found many times. The chain is built from TRBV7-3 and TRBJ1-2; the match to TRBD1 covers 10 bases. J was trimmed by 4 bases and V by 4 bases; bases with no gene match: 3. The CDR3 is 14 residues long. Per the germline V gene, CDR1 is SGHTA and CDR2 is FQGTGA. This CDR3 reads CASSSGQGSYGYTF. The CDR3 DNA sequence: TGTGCCAGCAGCTCGGGACAGGGGAGCTATGGCTACACCTTC.

V usage is TRBV6-1 and J usage is TRBJ2-5; TRBD1 aligns across 7 bases. This CDR3 comprises 15 residues. Germline V gives CDR1 MNHNS, CDR2 SASEGT. Unmatched junction bases numbered 5, after V lost 0 bases and J lost 4 bases. CDR3 DNA: TGTGCCAGCAGTGAAGCTGACAGGGCTCGAGAGACCCAGTACTTC. Amino acid sequence: CASSEADRARETQYF.

The chain uses TRBV27 and TRBJ2-3, with a weak D call TRBD1 (5 bases). CDR3 size: 16 residues. The germline gives CDR1 MNHEY, CDR2 SMNVEV (reference sequence). Trimming took off 4 bases at V and 0 bases at J, with 14 bases between the two ends. The CDR3 loop reads CASSSLGAISTDTQYF. The CDR3 DNA reads TGTGCCAGCAGTTCCTTAGGGGCGATTAGCACAGATACGCAGTATTTT.

Ten or more counts support this clonotype. The chain couples TRBV4-3 to TRBJ2-1; D may be TRBD2 (6 bases). V gave up 0 bases and J gave up 2 bases, with 11 bases separating them. CDR1 and CDR2 (germline): LGHNA, YSLEER. This CDR3 comprises 16 residues. This CDR3 is CASSQEYSGPYNEQFF. CDR3 DNA: TGCGCCAGCAGCCAAGAGTACAGCGGGCCCTACAATGAGCAGTTCTTC.

The J gene is TRBJ2-1, the V gene TRBV6-2 or TRBV6-3; TRBD2 matches at 7 bases. This CDR3 is built from 12 residues. Per germline, CDR1 MNHEY and CDR2 SVGEGT. Trimming at V came to 6 bases and at J to 10 bases, leaving 6 bases not matched to a gene. CDR3 residues: CASSLLALEQFF. The CDR3 DNA reads as TGTGCCAGCAGCCTACTAGCGCTCGAGCAGTTCTTC.

This clonotype was counted only a few times. The genes are TRBV28 and TRBJ2-4; 9 bases fit TRBD1. The length of the CDR3 is 16 residues. CDR1 and CDR2 (germline): MDHEN, SYDVKM. With 3 bases clipped from V and 4 bases from J, the junction kept 7 bases outside the gene matches. CDR3 nucleotide sequence: TGTGCCAGCAGTTTCTGGACAGGGACAGGGAAAAACATTCAGTACTTC. Translation gives CASSFWTGTGKNIQYF.

This clonotype was seen repeatedly, ten times or more. This chain uses TRBV27 with TRBJ2-7, with D possibly being TRBD1 (5 bases). Germline CDR1 is MNHEY and CDR2 is SMNVEV (reference sequence). Trimming left V 3 bases short and J 0 bases short, with 21 bases between. The CDR3 contains 18 residues. CDR3 in DNA: TGTGCCAGCAGTTTCAACCCCCCGCAGGGCGGCAGCTCCTACGAGCAGTACTTC. It yields the protein CASSFNPPQGGSSYEQYF.

This clonotype occurred a few times. The CDR3 DNA is TGTGCCAGCAGTCCAGGGATTCAAGCTTTCTTT. Its protein product is CASSPGIQAFF. V usage is TRBV25-1 and J usage is TRBJ1-1; a weak D match, TRBD1 (5 bases). The V end lost 5 bases, the J end lost 9 bases, and 10 bases lay between the germline ends. The CDR3 covers 11 residues. Germline CDR1 MGHDK, CDR2 SYGVNS.

This clonotype appeared a few times. The gene calls are TRBV5-6 and TRBJ1-6; weak D call: TRBD1 (5 bases). CDR1 is SGHDT, CDR2 YYEEEE, per germline. This CDR3 is built from 16 residues. V lost 0 bases, J lost 3 bases, and 10 bases lay in between. This CDR3 is CASSLDAGYYNSPLHF. CDR3 DNA sequence: TGTGCCAGCAGCTTGGATGCAGGGTACTATAATTCACCCCTCCACTTT.

Many counts were recorded for this clonotype. This chain uses TRBV3-1 with TRBJ1-1; TRBD1 is a possible D gene (5 bases). CDR3 size: 15 residues. Trimming pared 0 bases from V and 4 bases from J, leaving 12 bases between. The germline V gene encodes CDR1 LGHDT and CDR2 YNNKEL (reference sequence). CDR3 loop: CASSQDSLGGTEAFF. The CDR3, as DNA: TGTGCCAGCAGCCAAGATAGTCTGGGGGGCACTGAAGCTTTCTTT.

This clonotype was seen only a few times. This chain uses TRBV20-1 with TRBJ2-3; 8 nucleotides match TRBD2. The trim removed 5 bases at V and 4 bases at J, leaving 11 bases unmatched. CDR3 length: 15 residues. CDR1 and CDR2 from the germline V gene are DFQATT and SNEGSKA (reference sequence). The chain's CDR3 is CSASGRASTADTQYF. CDR3 bases: TGCAGTGCTTCCGGGAGGGCCTCGACGGCAGATACGCAGTATTTT.

This clonotype appeared a few times. The gene calls are TRBV4-2 and TRBJ2-1, with D perhaps matching TRBD2 (6 bases). V shed 4 bases and J shed 0 bases, with 13 bases lying between them. The CDR3 consists of 16 residues. The germline V gene has CDR1 LGHNA and CDR2 YNFKEQ. The CDR3 region has the DNA TGTGCCAGCAGCCCCGGAGGGGTAGGCTCCTACAATGAGCAGTTCTTC. This codes for CASSPGGVGSYNEQFF.

This chain links TRBV7-9 with TRBJ2-3; D ambiguous. The CDR3 is 14 amino acids. Trimming pared 1 base from V and 3 bases from J, leaving 8 bases between. CDR1 SEHNR and CDR2 FQNEAQ come from the germline V gene (reference sequence). The DNA of the CDR3 is TGTGCCAGCAGCTTAGACCTCGAAACAGATACGCAGTATTTT. It codes for CASSLDLETDTQYF.